This TCR beta chain originates from a study of graft-versus-host responses after intestinal transplantation. Study-wide background: Anti-thymocyte globulin induction preceded two to four years of tacrolimus and steroid maintenance in all recipients. General study results and limits: High graft-versus-host to host-versus-graft clonal ratios were found in allografts of patients who had graft-donor T cell macrochimerism. Among recipient marrow samples, GvH clones were found; some appeared first in ileum or blood.

Measured with immunoSEQ multiplex PCR; TCRdb has only the in-frame clones, and not every one. This sample has tens of thousands of clones, with around 90% found just once. Germline CDR1 and CDR2: SSHAT and FNYEAQ (reference sequence). The CDR3 is 16 residues long. A word on this clone: The antigen is not known. An end of the junction does not agree with germline; a read error may underlie this.

The V and J genes are TRBV7-7 and TRBJ2-1, with a possible D match to TRBD2 (6 bases). The material was unstimulated CD8+ T cells sorted from spleen or lymph node cells, obtained before intestinal transplant. The receptor was derived from a human donor who received an intestinal transplant. The CDR3 coding sequence is TGTGCTAGCAGCTTAGATCTTAGCGGTCCCGGGAATGAGCAGTTCTTC. It translates to CASSLDLSGPGNEQFF.